The entry below describes one TCR beta chain. No antigen is known for it. Germline CDR1 SQVTM, CDR2 ANQGSEA. The CDR3 has 12 residues. V dropped 7 bases and J dropped 0 bases, with 10 bases sitting between them. The sample originates from a study of beta chain features in type 1 diabetes. Study-level findings and limits: There was a moderate but significant shortening of TCRB CDR3s in all four CD4+ subsets of Type 1 diabetes patients.

TCRB transcripts that were expressed got sequenced, as all of the isolated RNA had been reverse transcribed. Clones were sequenced by immunoSEQ multiplex PCR, and TCRdb holds only the in-frame ones, with some missing. The data hold hundreds of thousands of clones, with about 63% observed a single time. The chain carries TRBV29-1 and TRBJ2-7, with a possible D match to TRBD2 (5 bases). Sequencing input: naive CD4+ T cells from blood. This sequence originates from a man aged 25 to 40 in good health. CDR3 coding DNA: TGCAGCGGGAGGACTCACTCCTACGAGCAGTACTTC. Translating gives CSGRTHSYEQYF.